The 19 T cell receptor beta chains below come from one sample, sequenced in a study of beta chain features in type 1 diabetes. Of the isolated RNA, all was reverse transcribed, and so the sequenced material was expressed TCRB transcripts. Assay used: immunoSEQ multiplex PCR; TCRdb lists only in-frame clones, some missing. In the table there are 680,000 or so clones, about a sixth of which are singletons. The source material was naive CD4+ T cells from blood. The receptors come from a man younger than 35 in good health.

V and J are TRBV28 and TRBJ2-3, with 13 bases lining up with TRBD2. The CDR3 is made up of 19 amino acids. Trimming took 3 bases from V and 5 from J; bases not matched to a gene: 14. Germline V gene lookup returns CDR1 MDHEN and CDR2 SYDVKM. Here the CDR3 reads CASSFGLAGALKSIDTQYF. CDR3 sequence (DNA): TGTGCCAGCAGTTTCGGACTAGCGGGGGCCCTGAAAAGTATAGATACGCAGTATTTT. Full variable domain (outside the CDR3, taken from reference TRBV28 and TRBJ2-3): DVKVTQSSRYLVKRTGEKVFLECVQDMDHENMFWYRQDPGLGLRLIYFSYDVKMKEKGDIPEGYSVSREKKERFSLILESASTNQTSMYLCASSFGLAGALKSIDTQYFGPGTRLTVL.

This clone was picked up one time. DNA for the CDR3: TGTGCCAGCAGTCTCCATTCCGGGACTAGCGCCTACGAGCAGTACTTC. Translating gives CASSLHSGTSAYEQYF. J is TRBJ2-7 and V is TRBV27, with 10 bases fitting TRBD2. V lost 5 bases to trimming and J lost 2 bases; unmatched junction nucleotides: 9. Germline V CDR1 and CDR2: MNHEY, SMNVEV (reference sequence). The CDR3 has 16 amino acids.

This clone occurred a few times. This chain uses TRBV9 with TRBJ2-1; 8 bases are a match to TRBD2. The CDR3 contains 16 residues. V trimming: 0 bases; J trimming: 9 bases; junction bases outside the gene matches: 11. Looked up from germline, CDR1 is SGDLS and CDR2 is YYNGEE. Here the CDR3 DNA reads TGTGCCAGCAGCGTAGCCGGGACTAGATCCTCCGGTGAGCAGTTCTTC. Translation: CASSVAGTRSSGEQFF.

The chain links TRBV29-1 to TRBJ2-5; 9 bases fit TRBD2. The J call is doubtful: the DNA matches TRBJ2-7 better. The CDR3 sequence is 11 residues long. Germline CDR1 reads SQVTM; CDR2 reads ANQGSEA. The CDR3 sequence: CSGREGYEQYF. The CDR3 region has the DNA TGCAGCGGGCGGGAGGGCTACGAGCAGTACTTC.

A few counts support this clone. V usage is TRBV23-1 and J usage is TRBJ2-3; D gene ambiguous. TRBV23-1 is assigned to the ORF class and has an uncertain function. The CDR3 consists of 16 residues. The V and J ends lost 0 bases and 0 bases respectively, with 10 bases between them. The CDR3 DNA reads TGCGCCAGCAGTCAATCGAGTGGAGAAAGCACAGATACGCAGTATTTT. Translation gives CASSQSSGESTDTQYF.

This chain joins TRBV6-6 and TRBJ2-2, with D uncertain. This CDR3 has 14 residues. Per germline, CDR1 MNHNY and CDR2 SVGAGI (reference sequence). Deletions cut 1 base from V and 4 bases from J, with 7 bases between. The CDR3 nucleotides are TGTGCCAGCAGTTACTTGACTGTCACCGGGGAGCTGTTTTTT. This codes for CASSYLTVTGELFF.

The chain has TRBV10-3 and TRBJ1-1, with D possibly matching TRBD1 (5 bases). V was clipped by 7 bases and J by 5 bases, with 23 bases between them. Looked up from germline, CDR1 is ENHRY and CDR2 is SYGVKD. The length of the CDR3 is 16 residues. CDR3: CAITLGREGRTTEAFF. CDR3 sequence (DNA): TGTGCCATCACTCTAGGAAGGGAGGGGCGAACAACTGAAGCTTTCTTT.

This clone turned up a few times. V and J are TRBV15 and TRBJ2-3; D might be TRBD1 or TRBD2, each matching 5 bases. Trimming cost V 1 base and J 8 bases, with 16 bases left between them. Germline V gene data show CDR1 as LNHNV and CDR2 as YYDKDF (reference sequence). This CDR3 contains 15 residues. Here the CDR3 reads CATSRAPLKGTTQYF. In nucleotides, the CDR3 is TGTGCCACCAGCAGAGCCCCACTCAAGGGGACTACGCAGTATTTT.

This clone has only a few counts. The J gene is TRBJ1-5, the V gene TRBV10-3; TRBD1 might be the D (6 bases). Germline assignment: CDR1 ENHRY and CDR2 SYGVKD. V lost 3 bases and J lost 3, with 15 bases in between. There are 16 residues in the CDR3. The CDR3 here is CAISESQQGHNQPQHF. CDR3 coding DNA: TGTGCCATCAGTGAATCACAACAGGGTCACAATCAGCCCCAGCATTTT.

The chain couples TRBV29-1 to TRBJ2-7; 9 positions match TRBD1. This CDR3 contains 13 residues. Germline V gene lookup returns CDR1 SQVTM and CDR2 ANQGSEA. The V segment lost 1 base and the J segment 2 bases; nucleotides outside the gene matches: 0. The CDR3 sequence: CSVEGDRAYEQYF. In nucleotides, the CDR3 is TGCAGCGTTGAAGGGGACAGGGCCTACGAGCAGTACTTC.

There are a few counts of this clone. Other nucleotide sequences in the sample specify the same CDR3. J is TRBJ2-7 and V is TRBV7-9; 8 bases map to TRBD1. Per germline, CDR1 SEHNR and CDR2 FQNEAQ (reference sequence). The CDR3 loop spans 14 amino acids. Trimming removed 4 bases from V and 2 bases from J; junction bases left unmatched: 4. The CDR3 nucleotides read TGTGCCAGCAGCTACCGACAGGGGACCTACGAGCAGTACTTC. It codes for CASSYRQGTYEQYF. The full variable domain, completed using reference TRBV7-9 and TRBJ2-7, is DTGVSQNPRHKITKRGQNVTFRCDPISEHNRLYWYRQTLGQGPEFLTYFQNEAQLEKSRLLSDRFSAERPKGSFSTLEIQRTEQGDSAMYLCASSYRQGTYEQYFGPGTRLTVT.

With regard to this clone: The sample has other DNA sequences that encode this CDR3 too. CDR3 loop: CASSLRGSGANVLTF. The CDR3 DNA reads as TGTGCCAGCAGTTTGCGGGGATCAGGGGCCAACGTCCTGACTTTC. The rearrangement links TRBV28 to TRBJ2-6; a possible D gene is TRBD2 (6 bases). Per the germline V gene, CDR1 is MDHEN and CDR2 is SYDVKM. This CDR3 is 15 amino acids long. V gave up 3 bases and J gave up 4 bases, with 10 bases separating them.

This clone has ten or more counts. At the DNA level, this CDR3 is encoded by other sequences in the same sample as well. J is TRBJ2-7 and V is TRBV7-2; no firm D call. The CDR3 is 11 amino acids. Trimming stripped 2 bases from V and 3 bases from J, with 2 bases between. Germline loops: CDR1 SGHTA, CDR2 FQGNSA. The CDR3 bases are TGTGCCAGCAGCTTATACTACGAGCAGTACTTC. It codes for CASSLYYEQYF. The whole variable domain, remainder taken from reference TRBV7-2 and TRBJ2-7, is GAGVSQSPSNKVTEKGKDVELRCDPISGHTALYWYRQSLGQGLEFLIYFQGNSAPDKSGLPSDRFSAERTGGSVSTLTIQRTQQEDSAVYLCASSLYYEQYFGPGTRLTVT.

This clone came up a few times. The chain has TRBV9 and TRBJ2-5; D is tentatively TRBD1 or TRBD2 (6 bases each). The V end was cut by 4 bases, the J end by 2 bases, with 12 bases between. The CDR3 extends over 14 amino acids. Germline assignment: CDR1 SGDLS and CDR2 YYNGEE. The CDR3 sequence: CASSFQGTQETQYF. The CDR3 coding sequence is TGTGCCAGCAGCTTCCAGGGGACTCAAGAGACCCAGTACTTC.

The rearrangement joins TRBV7-9 to TRBJ2-1; D ambiguous. Trimming cost V 2 bases and J 4 bases, with 15 bases left between them. Germline loops: CDR1 SEHNR, CDR2 FQNEAQ (reference sequence). The CDR3 sequence is 16 residues long. The CDR3 loop reads CASSLWDGFSYNEQFF. DNA for the CDR3: TGTGCCAGCAGCTTATGGGATGGCTTCTCGTACAATGAGCAGTTCTTC.

The V and J genes are TRBV19 and TRBJ1-5; TRBD1 is a possible D gene (5 bases). This CDR3 is 14 amino acids long. Germline CDR1 and CDR2: LNHDA and SQIVND (reference sequence). Trimming shortened V by 1 base and J by 5 bases, and 9 bases separated the two germline ends. Here the CDR3 DNA reads TGTGCCAGTAGTATAGCATGGGGGGATCAGCCCCAGCATTTT. Its protein is CASSIAWGDQPQHF. Full variable domain (outside the CDR3, taken from reference TRBV19 and TRBJ1-5): DGGITQSPKYLFRKEGQNVTLSCEQNLNHDAMYWYRQDPGQGLRLIYYSQIVNDFQKGDIAEGYSVSREKKESFPLTVTSAQKNPTAFYLCASSIAWGDQPQHFGDGTRLSIL.

This clone occurred once. One end of the junction is discordant with germline, which a read error may explain. The chain uses TRBV28 and TRBJ2-7; D not resolved. The CDR3 spans 12 residues. Germline V gene data show CDR1 as MDHEN and CDR2 as SYDVKM. This chain's CDR3 is CASSLTQRAESF. Here the CDR3 DNA reads TGTGCCAGCAGTTTAACCCAAAGGGCAGAGTCCTTC.

CDR3 coding DNA: TGCGCCAGCAGCTTGGCACTAGCGGGACCTCCGGGCACAGATACGCAGTATTTT. It yields the protein CASSLALAGPPGTDTQYF. The rearrangement uses TRBV5-1 and TRBJ2-3, with TRBD2 matching over 10 bases. V was pared by 0 bases and J by 1 base, with 8 bases of the junction left unmatched. Germline lookup yields CDR1 SGHRS and CDR2 YFSETQ. This CDR3 contains 18 residues.

The V gene is TRBV6-5, the J gene TRBJ1-2; no reliable D call. Germline loops: CDR1 MNHEY, CDR2 SVGAGI. CDR3 size: 15 residues. V lost 2 bases to trimming and J lost 4 bases, with 14 bases between them. As DNA, the CDR3 is TGTGCCAGCAGTTACGGTTTACAGATGTCCTATGGCTACACCTTC. It specifies CASSYGLQMSYGYTF.